The present TCR beta chain was sequenced within a study of blood T cell repertoires in COVID-19. Produced via immunoSEQ multiplex PCR; TCRdb's table is partial and in-frame only. The sample consists of some 290,000 clones, 80% to 90% of them appearing once. The CDR3 extends over 14 amino acids. Germline loops: CDR1 SGHRS, CDR2 YFSETQ. Trimming left V 7 bases short and J 1 base short, with 12 bases between. Sequenced: peripheral blood. This clonotype was sampled from a woman in her 30s with COVID-19, enrolled during active disease. This chain connects TRBV5-1 to TRBJ1-3; D ambiguous. CDR3 DNA sequence: TGCGCCAGCCGCCCTCGGGGTTCTGGAAACACCATATATTTT. Translation gives CASRPRGSGNTIYF.